The 17 T cell receptor beta chains below all came from one sample that was sequenced in a study of blood T cell repertoires in COVID-19. The assay was immunoSEQ multiplex PCR, and TCRdb's table has in-frame clones only and misses some. The sample holds more than 150,000 clones, roughly 80% seen once. Sequenced sample: peripheral blood. The receptors come from a human donor in a cohort sampled during active COVID-19.

The V call is TRBV3-1 (or the pseudogene TRBV3-2), the J call TRBJ2-3, with 8 bases identical to TRBD2. V lost 4 bases and J lost 2; bases outside the gene matches: 8. This CDR3 comprises 16 residues. Germline CDR1 and CDR2: LGHDT and YNNKEL (reference sequence). The CDR3 DNA reads as TGTGCCAGCAGCCCGGCCGGGGGGGAACCCACAGATACGCAGTATTTT. This sequence encodes CASSPAGGEPTDTQYF.

As concerns this clone: This CDR3 is also generated by other DNA sequences in the sample. The genes are TRBV6-1 and TRBJ1-1; D is uncertain. Germline V lookup: CDR1 MNHNS, CDR2 SASEGT. Trimming left V 3 bases short and J 4 bases short, with 9 bases between. CDR3 length: 13 residues. The CDR3 region is CASSDLGGTEAFF. DNA of the CDR3: TGTGCCAGCAGTGATCTTGGCGGCACTGAAGCTTTCTTT.

The chain joins TRBV4-1 to TRBJ1-1; D is unclear. V gave up 4 bases and J gave up 11 bases, with 14 bases separating them. The CDR3 spans 12 residues. Looked up from germline, CDR1 is MGHRA and CDR2 is YSYEKL. The chain's CDR3 is CASSPPGSWAFF. The CDR3 DNA reads as TGCGCCAGCAGCCCCCCGGGGTCCTGGGCTTTCTTT.

The rearrangement uses TRBV12-2 and TRBJ1-2; the D call of TRBD1 is as the table states it, not checked on the DNA. TRBV12-2 is tagged as a pseudogene. The CDR3 covers 16 residues. CDR3 sequence reads: CASRSSAGTGGDGYTF. CDR3 coding DNA: TGTGCAAGTCGCTCATCAGCGGGGACAGGGGGCGATGGCTACACCTTC.

V and J are TRBV7-9 and TRBJ1-1, with D tentatively TRBD1 (5 bases). Germline CDR1 reads SEHNR; CDR2 reads FQNEAQ (reference sequence). V lost 5 bases, J lost 7 bases, and 8 bases lay in between. The CDR3 totals 11 residues. The CDR3: CASSLTVEAFF. CDR3 nucleotides: TGTGCCAGCAGCCTGACAGTTGAAGCTTTCTTT. Looking up the rest from reference TRBV7-9 and TRBJ1-1 gives the full variable domain: DTGVSQNPRHKITKRGQNVTFRCDPISEHNRLYWYRQTLGQGPEFLTYFQNEAQLEKSRLLSDRFSAERPKGSFSTLEIQRTEQGDSAMYLCASSLTVEAFFGQGTRLTVV.

The rearrangement joins TRBV2 to TRBJ1-6; no reliable D call. With 5 bases removed from V and 7 bases from J, the gap between germline ends came to 12 bases. Germline assignment: CDR1 SNHLY and CDR2 FYNNEI. The CDR3 consists of 14 residues. The CDR3 reads CASSQETTNSPLHF. The DNA for the CDR3 is TGTGCCAGCAGTCAGGAAACCACGAATTCACCCCTCCACTTT.

Only a few counts were recorded for this clone. The sample has other DNA sequences that encode this CDR3 too. The V call is TRBV3-1 (or the pseudogene TRBV3-2), the J call TRBJ2-1, with D unclear. The V gene's germline CDR1 is LGHDT and CDR2 YNNKEL (reference sequence). V was clipped by 0 bases and J by 8 bases, with 11 bases between them. This CDR3 spans 14 amino acids. CDR3 in amino acids: CASSQDRGSHEQFF. The CDR3 region has the DNA TGTGCCAGCAGCCAAGATCGCGGAAGTCATGAGCAGTTCTTC.

The CDR3 DNA reads TGTGCCAGCAGCCAAGAGTATAGCGGGGGGGCAAGGGAGACCCAGTACTTC. It encodes CASSQEYSGGARETQYF. V gene TRBV4-2 combines with J gene TRBJ2-5; TRBD2 matches at 11 bases. The germline V gene encodes CDR1 LGHNA and CDR2 YNFKEQ. The CDR3 loop spans 17 amino acids. The J segment lost 5 bases and the V segment lost 0 bases, leaving 8 bases of the junction unmatched.

This sequence joins TRBV7-3 and TRBJ1-1; a weak D match, TRBD1 (5 bases). Deletions cut 0 bases from V and 3 bases from J, with 11 bases between. The germline V gene encodes CDR1 SGHTA and CDR2 FQGTGA. The CDR3 has 15 amino acids. CDR3 sequence: CASSLTGVGYTEAFF. In DNA, the CDR3 is TGTGCCAGCAGCTTAACAGGGGTCGGGTACACTGAAGCTTTCTTT.

The count of this clone is one. This chain uses TRBV5-5 with TRBJ1-4, with D uncertain. The CDR3 spans 15 residues. Trimming took 0 bases from V and 7 from J, leaving 13 bases between them. The germline CDR1 and CDR2 sequences are SGHKS and YYEKEE (reference sequence). The CDR3 coding sequence is TGTGCCAGCAGCTTGGTAGGAGCGTCGGGTGAAAAACTGTTTTTT. It encodes CASSLVGASGEKLFF.

V is TRBV6-5 and J is TRBJ1-5, with TRBD1 matching 9 bases. Unmatched junction bases numbered 4, after V lost 6 bases and J lost 4 bases. Per germline, CDR1 MNHEY and CDR2 SVGAGI. This CDR3 has 14 residues. CDR3 in amino acids: CASSRGQGNQPQHF. The CDR3 DNA is TGTGCCAGCAGCCGTGGACAGGGGAATCAGCCCCAGCATTTT.

The rearrangement joins TRBV3-1 (or the pseudogene TRBV3-2) to TRBJ2-2; weak D call: TRBD2 (6 bases). Germline V lookup: CDR1 LGHDT, CDR2 YNNKEL (reference sequence). V dropped 3 bases and J dropped 2 bases, with 13 bases sitting between them. This CDR3 is 16 amino acids long. The CDR3 spells CASSQSGTGNTGELFF. The CDR3 DNA reads as TGTGCCAGCAGCCAGTCCGGGACTGGAAACACCGGGGAGCTGTTTTTT.

The chain couples TRBV18 to TRBJ2-7; D is perhaps TRBD1 (6 bases). V gave up 6 bases and J gave up 3 bases, with 15 bases separating them. The CDR3 has 14 amino acids. Germline CDR1 is KGHSH and CDR2 is LQKENI. The CDR3 region is CASSMGDTGYEQYF. The CDR3 nucleotides read TGTGCCAGCTCCATGGGGGACACGGGCTACGAGCAGTACTTC.

The chain couples TRBV9 to TRBJ2-2; TRBD2 matches at 11 bases. The V gene end was trimmed by 3 bases and the J gene end by 0 bases; junction bases not matched to a gene: 7. The CDR3 consists of 18 residues. Germline assignment: CDR1 SGDLS and CDR2 YYNGEE. CDR3 coding DNA: TGTGCCAGCAGCGAGTCTTTAGCGGGGGGGCCGAACACCGGGGAGCTGTTTTTT. Amino acids: CASSESLAGGPNTGELFF. The complete variable domain, with remaining parts taken from reference TRBV9 and TRBJ2-2, reads DSGVTQTPKHLITATGQRVTLRCSPRSGDLSVYWYQQSLDQGLQFLIQYYNGEERAKGNILERFSAQQFPDLHSELNLSSLELGDSALYFCASSESLAGGPNTGELFFGEGSRLTVL.

This chain uses TRBV11-2 with TRBJ1-2; the D is unclear. CDR3 size: 14 residues. Germline CDR1 reads SGHAT; CDR2 reads FQNNGV. Trimming took off 2 bases at V and 4 bases at J, with 11 bases between the two ends. The CDR3 is CASSLSSQAYGYTF. For the CDR3, the DNA is TGTGCCAGCAGCTTAAGCTCTCAGGCCTATGGCTACACCTTC.

The chain uses TRBV2 and TRBJ2-7, with D perhaps TRBD1 (6 bases). The CDR3 covers 13 residues. The germline gives CDR1 SNHLY, CDR2 FYNNEI. V dropped 6 bases and J dropped 2 bases, with 11 bases sitting between them. The CDR3 is CASRLGQTYEQYF. CDR3 DNA: TGTGCCAGCAGGCTAGGACAGACCTACGAGCAGTACTTC.

The chain uses TRBV7-2 and TRBJ2-7; maybe TRBD1 (5 bases). This CDR3 has 13 amino acids. V was cut by 3 bases and J by 2 bases, with 8 bases left in between. Germline CDR1 is SGHTA and CDR2 is FQGNSA. CDR3 sequence (DNA): TGTGCCAGCAGCTTTGACAGAACCTACGAGCAGTACTTC. It translates to CASSFDRTYEQYF.